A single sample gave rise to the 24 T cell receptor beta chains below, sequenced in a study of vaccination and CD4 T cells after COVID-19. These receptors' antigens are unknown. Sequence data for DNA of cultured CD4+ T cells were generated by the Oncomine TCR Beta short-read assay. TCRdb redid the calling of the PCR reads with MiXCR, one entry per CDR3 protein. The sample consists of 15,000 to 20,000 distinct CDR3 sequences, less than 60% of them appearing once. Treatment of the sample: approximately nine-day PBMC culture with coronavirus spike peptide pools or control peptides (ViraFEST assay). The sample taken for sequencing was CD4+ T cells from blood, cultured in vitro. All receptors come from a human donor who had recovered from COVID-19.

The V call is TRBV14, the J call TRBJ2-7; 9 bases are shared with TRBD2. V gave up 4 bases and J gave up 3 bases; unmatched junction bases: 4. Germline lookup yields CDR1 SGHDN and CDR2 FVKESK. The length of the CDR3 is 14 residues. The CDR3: CASSLAGGLYEQYF. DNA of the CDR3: TGTGCCAGCAGCCTGGCGGGAGGGCTCTACGAGCAGTACTTC.

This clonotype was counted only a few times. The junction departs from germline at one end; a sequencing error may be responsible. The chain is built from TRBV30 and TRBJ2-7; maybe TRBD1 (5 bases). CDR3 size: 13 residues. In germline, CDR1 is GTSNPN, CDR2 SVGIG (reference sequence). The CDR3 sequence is CAWSNSRSRLRDF. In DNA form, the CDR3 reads TGTGCCTGGAGTAATAGCCGTTCCCGTCTCAGGGACTTC.

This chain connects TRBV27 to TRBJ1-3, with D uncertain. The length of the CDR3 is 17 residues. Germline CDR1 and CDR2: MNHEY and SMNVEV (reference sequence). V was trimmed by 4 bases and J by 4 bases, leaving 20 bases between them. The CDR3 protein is CASSSTLQTYSGNTIYF. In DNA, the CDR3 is TGTGCCAGCAGTTCGACGCTTCAGACGTACTCCGGAAACACCATATATTTT.

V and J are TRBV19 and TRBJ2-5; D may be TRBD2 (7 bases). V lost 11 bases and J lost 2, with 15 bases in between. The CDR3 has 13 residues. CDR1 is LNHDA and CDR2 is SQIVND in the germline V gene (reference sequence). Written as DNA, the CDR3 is TGTGCCGCACGGGGGGCAGATCAAGAGACCCAGTACTTC. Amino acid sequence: CAARGADQETQYF.

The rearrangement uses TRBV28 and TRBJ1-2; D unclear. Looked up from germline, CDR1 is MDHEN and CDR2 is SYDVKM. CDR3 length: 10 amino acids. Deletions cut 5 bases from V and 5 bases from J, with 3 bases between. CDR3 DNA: TGTGCCAGCAGTCGTTATGGCTACACCTTC. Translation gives CASSRYGYTF.

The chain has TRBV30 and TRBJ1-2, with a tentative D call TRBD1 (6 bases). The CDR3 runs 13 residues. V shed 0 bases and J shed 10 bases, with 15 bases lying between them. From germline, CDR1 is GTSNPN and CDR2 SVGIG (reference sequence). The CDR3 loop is CAWSVGGPVPYTF. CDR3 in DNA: TGTGCCTGGAGTGTAGGGGGGCCCGTGCCCTACACCTTC.

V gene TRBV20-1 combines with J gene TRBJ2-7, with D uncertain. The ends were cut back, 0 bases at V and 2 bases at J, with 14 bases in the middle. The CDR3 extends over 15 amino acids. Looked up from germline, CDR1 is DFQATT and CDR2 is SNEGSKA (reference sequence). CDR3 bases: TGCAGTGCTAGAGATCGATCAATGCCTACCTACGAGCAGTACTTC. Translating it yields CSARDRSMPTYEQYF.

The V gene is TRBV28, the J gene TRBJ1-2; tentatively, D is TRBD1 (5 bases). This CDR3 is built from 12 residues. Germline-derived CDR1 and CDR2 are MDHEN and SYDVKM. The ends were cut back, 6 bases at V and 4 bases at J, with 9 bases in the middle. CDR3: CASRQDIYGYTF. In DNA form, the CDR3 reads TGTGCCAGCAGACAGGACATCTATGGCTACACCTTC.

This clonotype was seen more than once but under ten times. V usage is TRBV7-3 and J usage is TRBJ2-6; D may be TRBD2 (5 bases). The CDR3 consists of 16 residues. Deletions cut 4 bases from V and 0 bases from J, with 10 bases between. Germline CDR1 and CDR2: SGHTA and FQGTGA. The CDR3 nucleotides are TGTGCCAGCAGCTCGTACCGGGGCTCTGGGGCCAACGTCCTGACTTTC. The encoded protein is CASSSYRGSGANVLTF.

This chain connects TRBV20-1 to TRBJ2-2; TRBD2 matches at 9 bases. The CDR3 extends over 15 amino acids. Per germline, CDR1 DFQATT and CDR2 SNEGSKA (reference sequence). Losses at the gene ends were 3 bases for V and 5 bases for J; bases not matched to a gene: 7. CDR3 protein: CSASIAGEGTGELFF. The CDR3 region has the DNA TGCAGTGCTAGTATAGCGGGAGAGGGGACCGGGGAGCTGTTTTTT.

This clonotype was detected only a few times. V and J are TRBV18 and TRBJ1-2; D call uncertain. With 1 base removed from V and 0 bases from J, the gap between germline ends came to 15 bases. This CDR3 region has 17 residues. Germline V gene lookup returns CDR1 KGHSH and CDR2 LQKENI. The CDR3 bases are TGTGCCAGCTCACCACAGGGATCGGGGAACACTAACTATGGCTACACCTTC. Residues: CASSPQGSGNTNYGYTF.

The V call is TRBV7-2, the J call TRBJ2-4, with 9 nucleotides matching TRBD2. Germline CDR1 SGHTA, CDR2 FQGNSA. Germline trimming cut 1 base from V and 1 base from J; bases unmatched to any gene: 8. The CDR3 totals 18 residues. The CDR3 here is CASSLVGGRAAAKNIQYF. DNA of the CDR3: TGTGCCAGCAGCTTAGTTGGCGGGAGGGCCGCGGCCAAAAACATTCAGTACTTC. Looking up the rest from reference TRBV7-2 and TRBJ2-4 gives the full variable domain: GAGVSQSPSNKVTEKGKDVELRCDPISGHTALYWYRQSLGQGLEFLIYFQGNSAPDKSGLPSDRFSAERTGGSVSTLTIQRTQQEDSAVYLCASSLVGGRAAAKNIQYFGAGTRLSVL.

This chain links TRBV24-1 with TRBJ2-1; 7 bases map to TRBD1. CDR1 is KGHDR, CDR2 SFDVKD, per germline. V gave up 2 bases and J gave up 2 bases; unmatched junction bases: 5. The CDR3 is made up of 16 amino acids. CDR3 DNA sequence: TGTGCCACCAGTGATTCAGGGGGTGTCGCCTACAATGAGCAGTTCTTC. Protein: CATSDSGGVAYNEQFF.

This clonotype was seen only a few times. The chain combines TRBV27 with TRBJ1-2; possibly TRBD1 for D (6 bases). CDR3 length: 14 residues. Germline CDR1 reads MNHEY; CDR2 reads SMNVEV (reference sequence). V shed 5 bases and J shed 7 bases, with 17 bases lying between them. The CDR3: CASSLIQGGSGYTF. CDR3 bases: TGTGCCAGCAGTCTAATACAGGGTGGTTCTGGCTACACCTTC.

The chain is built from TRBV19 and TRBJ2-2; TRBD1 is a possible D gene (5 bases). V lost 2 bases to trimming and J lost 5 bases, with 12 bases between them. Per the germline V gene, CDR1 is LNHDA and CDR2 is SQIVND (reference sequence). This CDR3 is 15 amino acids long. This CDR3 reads CASSIQGGSTGELFF. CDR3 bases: TGTGCCAGTAGTATACAGGGTGGATCAACCGGGGAGCTGTTTTTT.

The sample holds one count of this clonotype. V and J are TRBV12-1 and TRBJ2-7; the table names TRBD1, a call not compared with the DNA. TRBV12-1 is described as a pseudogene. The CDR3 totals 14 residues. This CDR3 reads CASSTNRGGYEQYF. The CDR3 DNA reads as TGTGCCAGCAGCACCAACAGGGGTGGGTACGAGCAGTACTTC.

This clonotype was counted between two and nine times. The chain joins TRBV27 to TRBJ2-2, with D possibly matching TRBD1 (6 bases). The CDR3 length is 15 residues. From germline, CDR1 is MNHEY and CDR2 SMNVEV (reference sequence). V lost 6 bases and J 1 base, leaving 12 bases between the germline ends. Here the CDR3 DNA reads TGTGCCAGCAGCCCCGGACAGCTGAACACCGGGGAGCTGTTTTTT. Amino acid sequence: CASSPGQLNTGELFF.

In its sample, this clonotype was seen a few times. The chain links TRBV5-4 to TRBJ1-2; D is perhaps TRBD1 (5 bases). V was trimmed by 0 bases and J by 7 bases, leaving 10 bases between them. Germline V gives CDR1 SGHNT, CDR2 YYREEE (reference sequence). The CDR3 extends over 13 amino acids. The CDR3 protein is CASSLEGYTGYTF. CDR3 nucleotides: TGTGCCAGCAGCTTGGAGGGGTATACTGGCTACACCTTC.

For the CDR3, the DNA is TGTGCCAGCAGTCGCCTCGGGACAGCCTCTGGAAACACCATATATTTT. This encodes CASSRLGTASGNTIYF. This chain links TRBV27 with TRBJ1-3; 7 bases agree with TRBD1. V shed 5 bases and J 0 bases; nucleotides not matched to a gene: 7. CDR1 MNHEY and CDR2 SMNVEV come from the germline V gene (reference sequence). The CDR3 runs 16 residues.

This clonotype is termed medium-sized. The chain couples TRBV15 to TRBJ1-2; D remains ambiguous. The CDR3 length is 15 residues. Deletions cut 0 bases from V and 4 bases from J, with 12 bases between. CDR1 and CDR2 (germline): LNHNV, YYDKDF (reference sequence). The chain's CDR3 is CATSRDAGGSYGYTF. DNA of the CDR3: TGTGCCACCAGCAGAGACGCAGGAGGAAGCTATGGCTACACCTTC.

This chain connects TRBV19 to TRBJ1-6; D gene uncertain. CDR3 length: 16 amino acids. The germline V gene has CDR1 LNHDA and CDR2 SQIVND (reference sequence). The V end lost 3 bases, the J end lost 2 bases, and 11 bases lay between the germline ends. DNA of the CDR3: TGTGCCAGTAGTATGGGAGGAAACACCTATAATTCACCCCTCCACTTT. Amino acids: CASSMGGNTYNSPLHF.

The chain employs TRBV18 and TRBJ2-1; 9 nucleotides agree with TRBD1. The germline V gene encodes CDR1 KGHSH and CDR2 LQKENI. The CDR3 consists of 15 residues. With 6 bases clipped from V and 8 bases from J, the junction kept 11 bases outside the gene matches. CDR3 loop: CASSPSRDRAYEQFF. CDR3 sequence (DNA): TGTGCCAGCTCGCCATCCCGGGACAGGGCGTATGAGCAGTTCTTC. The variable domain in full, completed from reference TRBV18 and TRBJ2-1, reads NAGVMQNPRHLVRRRGQEARLRCSPMKGHSHVYWYRQLPEEGLKFMVYLQKENIIDESGMPKERFSAEFPKEGPSILRIQQVVRGDSAAYFCASSPSRDRAYEQFFGPGTRLTVL.

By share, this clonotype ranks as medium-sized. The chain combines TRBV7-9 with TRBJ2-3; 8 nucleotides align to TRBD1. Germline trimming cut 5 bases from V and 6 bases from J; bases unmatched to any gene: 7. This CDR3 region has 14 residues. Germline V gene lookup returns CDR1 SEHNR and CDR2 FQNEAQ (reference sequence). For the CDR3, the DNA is TGTGCCAGCAGCCCACAGGGGGAAGAGGATACGCAGTATTTT. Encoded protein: CASSPQGEEDTQYF.

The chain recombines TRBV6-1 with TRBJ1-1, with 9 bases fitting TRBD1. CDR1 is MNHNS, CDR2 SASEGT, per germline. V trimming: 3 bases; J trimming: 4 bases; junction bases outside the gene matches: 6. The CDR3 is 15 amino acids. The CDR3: CASSDRQGGPTEAFF. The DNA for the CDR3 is TGTGCCAGCAGTGACCGACAGGGGGGACCCACTGAAGCTTTCTTT.